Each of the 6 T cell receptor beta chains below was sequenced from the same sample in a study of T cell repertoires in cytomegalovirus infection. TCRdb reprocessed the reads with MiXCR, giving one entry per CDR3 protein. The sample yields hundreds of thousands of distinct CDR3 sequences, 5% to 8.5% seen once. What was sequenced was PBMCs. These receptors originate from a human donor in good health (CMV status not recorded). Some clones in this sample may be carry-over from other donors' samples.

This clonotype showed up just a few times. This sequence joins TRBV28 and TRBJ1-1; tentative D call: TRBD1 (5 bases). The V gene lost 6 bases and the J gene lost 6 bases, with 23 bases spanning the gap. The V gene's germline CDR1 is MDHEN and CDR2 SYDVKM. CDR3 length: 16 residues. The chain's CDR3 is CASSPESGAPRAEAFF. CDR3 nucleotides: TGTGCCAGCAGCCCCGAGTCCGGGGCCCCTAGGGCTGAAGCTTTCTTT.

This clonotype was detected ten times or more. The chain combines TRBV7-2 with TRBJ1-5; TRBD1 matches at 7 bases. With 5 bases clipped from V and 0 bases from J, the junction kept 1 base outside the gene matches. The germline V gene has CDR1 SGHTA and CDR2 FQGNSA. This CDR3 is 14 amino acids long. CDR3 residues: CASSRQGSNQPQHF. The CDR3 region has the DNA TGTGCCAGCAGCAGACAGGGTAGCAATCAGCCCCAGCATTTT.

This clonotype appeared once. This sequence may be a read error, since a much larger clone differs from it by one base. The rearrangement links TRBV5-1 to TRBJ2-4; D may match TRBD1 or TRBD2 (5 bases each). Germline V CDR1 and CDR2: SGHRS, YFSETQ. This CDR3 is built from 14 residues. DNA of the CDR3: TGCGCCTGCAGCCCGACTCCGGGGACAAACATTCAGTACTTC. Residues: CACSPTPGTNIQYF.

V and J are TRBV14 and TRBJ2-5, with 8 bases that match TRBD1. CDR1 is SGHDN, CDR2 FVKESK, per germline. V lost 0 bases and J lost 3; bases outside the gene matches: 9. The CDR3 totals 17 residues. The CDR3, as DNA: TGTGCCAGCAGCCAAGATCTACAGGGGGTGTACAAAGAGACCCAGTACTTC. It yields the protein CASSQDLQGVYKETQYF.

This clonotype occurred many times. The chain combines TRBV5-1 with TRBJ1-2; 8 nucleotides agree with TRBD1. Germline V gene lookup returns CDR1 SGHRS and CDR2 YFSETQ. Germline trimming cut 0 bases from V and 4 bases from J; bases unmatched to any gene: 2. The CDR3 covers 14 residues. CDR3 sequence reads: CASSLGTGPYGYTF. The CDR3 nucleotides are TGCGCCAGCAGCTTGGGGACAGGGCCCTATGGCTACACCTTC.

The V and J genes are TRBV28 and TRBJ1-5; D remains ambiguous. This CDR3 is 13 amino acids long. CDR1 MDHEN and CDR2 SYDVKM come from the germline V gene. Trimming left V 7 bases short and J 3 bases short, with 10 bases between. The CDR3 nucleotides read TGTGCCAGCAAACTACAAGTCAATCAGCCCCAGCATTTT. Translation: CASKLQVNQPQHF.